What follows are 8 T cell receptor beta chains derived from one specimen sequenced in a study of Ad26.COV2.S vaccination and SARS-CoV-2 variants. Some clones are missing from TCRdb's copy, which holds only in-frame ones; the method was immunoSEQ multiplex PCR. The table lists about 680,000 clones, roughly 90% of them singletons. Treatment indicated: over 15 received Ad26.COV2.S at low or high dose, single or two shots; about 5 received placebo; per-sample allocation not given. Day 63 after the first injection of vaccine or placebo was the sampling time. The sequencing used peripheral blood, collected in a trial of Ad26.COV2.S vaccine versus placebo. Every receptor here comes from a person between 18 and 65 years old who received the Ad26.COV2.S COVID-19 vaccine or a placebo.

This chain links TRBV7-3 with TRBJ2-5, with D possibly being TRBD1 (5 bases). V lost 1 base to trimming and J lost 2 bases, with 11 bases between them. CDR1 is SGHTA, CDR2 FQGTGA, per germline. The CDR3 covers 15 residues. The CDR3: CASSLMQGGQETQYF. For the CDR3, the DNA is TGTGCCAGCAGCTTAATGCAGGGTGGACAAGAGACCCAGTACTTC.

V gene TRBV7-9 combines with J gene TRBJ2-1, with 9 bases aligning to TRBD2. V lost 3 bases to trimming and J lost 6 bases; unmatched junction nucleotides: 6. CDR1 is SEHNR, CDR2 FQNEAQ, per germline (reference sequence). The CDR3 contains 15 residues. The CDR3 DNA follows: TGTGCCAGCAGCTTTAGCGGGAGCCAACGCAATGAGCAGTTCTTC. As protein: CASSFSGSQRNEQFF.

CDR3 sequence: CASSRTMVNTEAFF. CDR3 nucleotides: TGTGCCAGTAGTAGGACAATGGTGAACACTGAAGCTTTCTTT. J is TRBJ1-1 and V is TRBV19; maybe TRBD1 (5 bases). The CDR3 contains 14 residues. CDR1 is LNHDA, CDR2 SQIVND, per germline (reference sequence). V lost 4 bases, J lost 0 bases, and 9 bases lay in between.

V gene TRBV7-9 combines with J gene TRBJ2-3, with 9 positions matching TRBD1. V shed 4 bases, J shed 4 bases, and the junction held 9 bases outside the gene matches. This CDR3 is built from 16 residues. Germline V gene sequence: CDR1 SEHNR, CDR2 FQNEAQ (reference sequence). The CDR3 region is CASSYWTGVNADTQYF. CDR3 nucleotides: TGTGCCAGCAGCTACTGGACAGGGGTGAACGCAGATACGCAGTATTTT.

This clone was counted once. The V call is TRBV7-9, the J call TRBJ1-1, with a tentative D call TRBD1 (5 bases). CDR3 length equals 15 residues. Germline loops: CDR1 SEHNR, CDR2 FQNEAQ (reference sequence). V was clipped by 2 bases and J by 10 bases, with 20 bases between them. For the CDR3, the DNA is TGTGCCAGCAGCTTACAAAGAACGGGGGTTCGAGTAGCTTTCTTT. This sequence encodes CASSLQRTGVRVAFF.

As regards this clone: Other DNA sequences in this sample translate to the same CDR3. The V gene is TRBV3-1 (or the pseudogene TRBV3-2), the J gene TRBJ2-5, with D maybe TRBD1 (5 bases). Deletions cut 2 bases from V and 5 bases from J, with 12 bases between. The CDR3 extends over 14 amino acids. Germline assignment: CDR1 LGHDT and CDR2 YNNKEL (reference sequence). The CDR3 loop reads CASSQRTSGETQYF. CDR3 DNA: TGTGCCAGCAGCCAACGGACCTCAGGGGAGACCCAGTACTTC.

CDR3 nucleotide sequence: TGTGCCAGTGGGACAGGGTGGGGTCAGCCCCAGCATTTT. Protein: CASGTGWGQPQHF. The rearrangement links TRBV19 to TRBJ1-5; 9 bases fit TRBD1. With 8 bases clipped from V and 6 bases from J, the junction kept 5 bases outside the gene matches. The CDR3 spans 13 residues. Germline lookup yields CDR1 LNHDA and CDR2 SQIVND (reference sequence).

This clone was counted a few times. The chain links TRBV12-3 or TRBV12-4 to TRBJ2-7; 7 bases fit TRBD1. V gave up 8 bases and J gave up 4 bases; unmatched junction bases: 5. This CDR3 has 12 residues. Here the CDR3 DNA reads TGTGCCAGCCCTACCAGGGGGTACGAGCAGTACTTC. This sequence encodes CASPTRGYEQYF.